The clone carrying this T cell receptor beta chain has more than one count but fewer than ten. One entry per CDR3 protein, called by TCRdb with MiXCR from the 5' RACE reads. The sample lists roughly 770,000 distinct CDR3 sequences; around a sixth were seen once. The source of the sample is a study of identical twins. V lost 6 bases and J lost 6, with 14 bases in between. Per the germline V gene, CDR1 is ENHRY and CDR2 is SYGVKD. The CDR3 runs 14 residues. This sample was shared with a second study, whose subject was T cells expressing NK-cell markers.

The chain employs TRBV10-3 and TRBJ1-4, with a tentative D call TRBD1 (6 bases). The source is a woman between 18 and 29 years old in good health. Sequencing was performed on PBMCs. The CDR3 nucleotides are TGTGCCATCAGCCAGGGGTTGGTAGATGAAAAACTGTTTTTT. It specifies CAISQGLVDEKLFF.